Below are 2 T cell receptor beta chains sequenced from a single sample in a study of shared clonotypes between healthy human individuals. This table comes from immunoSEQ multiplex PCR, and its TCRdb copy is limited to in-frame clones, with some not included. This repertoire shows about 2.4 million clones, more than 85% found once; its top ten account for around 0.4%. The specimen was naive CD4+ T cells from PBMCs. Subset described: CD45RA+ positively selected. These receptors were taken from a man aged 18 to 29 in good health. Some clones in this sample may be carry-over from other donors' samples.

This clone was observed once. J is TRBJ2-1 and V is TRBV18; no clear D gene. The CDR3 sequence is 15 residues long. Trimming cost V 6 bases and J 0 bases, with 12 bases left between them. Per germline, CDR1 KGHSH and CDR2 LQKENI. The CDR3 protein is CASSGSSSSYNEQFF. The CDR3 DNA follows: TGTGCCAGCTCGGGGTCGAGTAGCTCCTACAATGAGCAGTTCTTC.

The J gene is TRBJ2-7, the V gene TRBV5-8, with D perhaps TRBD2 (6 bases). The length of the CDR3 is 14 residues. Germline V CDR1 and CDR2: SGHTS, YDEGEE. The ends were cut back, 7 bases at V and 6 bases at J, with 20 bases in the middle. CDR3 DNA: TGTGCCAGCCGAATTTACCCCGGGGAGGCCGAGCAGTACTTC. Residues: CASRIYPGEAEQYF.